The TCR beta chain described here comes from a study of T cells in Graves' hyperthyroidism and ophthalmopathy. Uncontrolled infection, other autoimmune disease, pregnancy or lactation excluded patients. Thyroid ultrasound and orbital computed tomography, with clinical symptoms and serum thyroxine and TRAb, informed diagnoses. This clonotype was counted a few times. Its antigen is still unknown. TCR beta CDR3 region amplification was performed from RNA transcripts. In the first-round RT-PCR of the TCR CDR3, the HTBI primer set was used. TCRdb fed the multiplex PCR reads into MiXCR, producing one record per CDR3 protein. The sample consists of more than 300,000 distinct CDR3 sequences, about 14% of them appearing once. CDR3 length: 14 amino acids. Looked up from germline, CDR1 is SGHRS and CDR2 is YFSETQ. Losses at the gene ends were 7 bases for V and 6 bases for J; bases not matched to a gene: 9. Study outcomes and limitations: Blood also contained most expanded thyroid clonotypes above 0.001.

The sequence was obtained from a young woman with Graves' ophthalmopathy. The chain uses TRBV5-1 and TRBJ1-2; 10 bases agree with TRBD1. The sequenced sample was blood. This CDR3 is CASGPGQGVNGYTF. The CDR3 nucleotides are TGCGCCAGCGGCCCCGGACAGGGGGTTAATGGCTACACCTTC.